This paragraph covers one T cell receptor beta chain sequence. Its antigen is as yet unknown. This entry belongs to a study of T cell repertoires in cytomegalovirus infection. Study-level information: The study used recently identified HLA-C-restricted and well-studied HLA-B-restricted CMV epitopes.

Via MiXCR, TCRdb re-called the reads, giving one row per CDR3 protein. Counted here are about 890,000 distinct CDR3 sequences, about a third occurring once; the ten biggest clones make up around an eighth. The CDR3 is 14 amino acids. V was shortened by 7 bases and J by 3 bases, with 15 bases between the two germline ends. Study-wide results and limits: There were HLA-C-restricted CMV-specific TCR beta clonotypes dominating the ex vivo response. Frequencies of public TCR beta families were cumulated, and this identified carriers of CMV plus the relevant HLA.

Specimen: cultured CD8+ T cells from PBMCs, collected from culture after CMV antigen stimulation. The sequence derives from a human donor in good health (CMV status not recorded). Some clones in this sample may be carry-over from other donors' samples. The V call is TRBV12-3 or TRBV12-4, the J call TRBJ1-1; D is unclear. The CDR3 DNA reads as TGTGCCAGCACCATAGGAGGGCTGTACACTGAAGCTTTCTTT. This encodes CASTIGGLYTEAFF.